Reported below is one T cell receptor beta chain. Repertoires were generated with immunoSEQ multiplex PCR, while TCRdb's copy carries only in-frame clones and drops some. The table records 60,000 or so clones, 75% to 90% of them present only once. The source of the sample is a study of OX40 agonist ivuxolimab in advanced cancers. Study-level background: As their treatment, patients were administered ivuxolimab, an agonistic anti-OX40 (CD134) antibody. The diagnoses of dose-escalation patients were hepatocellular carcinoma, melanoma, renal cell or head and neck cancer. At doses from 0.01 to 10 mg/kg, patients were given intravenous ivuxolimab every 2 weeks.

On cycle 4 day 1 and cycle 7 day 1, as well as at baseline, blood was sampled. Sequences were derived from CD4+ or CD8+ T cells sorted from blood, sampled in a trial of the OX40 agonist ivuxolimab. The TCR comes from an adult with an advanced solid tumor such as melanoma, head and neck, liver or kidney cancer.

CDR3 in amino acids: CAISGQLNTEAFF. The CDR3 coding sequence is TGTGCCATCAGTGGGCAACTGAACACTGAAGCTTTCTTT. The chain joins TRBV10-3 to TRBJ1-1; D unresolved. CDR1 and CDR2 (germline): ENHRY, SYGVKD. V lost 4 bases, J lost 0 bases, and 6 bases lay in between. The CDR3 is made up of 13 amino acids.